Given below is one TCR beta chain in context. These data are taken from a study of control samples from healthy donors and cancer patients. Sequenced by immunoSEQ multiplex PCR; TCRdb stores in-frame clones only, minus some. The sample records roughly 130,000 clones, approximately 90% being singletons. V was shortened by 2 bases and J by 1 base, with 5 bases between the two germline ends. CDR3 length equals 14 residues. Germline V CDR1 and CDR2: LGHDT, YNNKEL (reference sequence). The rearrangement links TRBV3-1 (or the pseudogene TRBV3-2) to TRBJ2-2; tentative D call: TRBD1 (5 bases). The sample consisted of blood. This TCR derives from a man aged 18 to 35 in good health. CDR3 nucleotide sequence: TGTGCCAGCAGCCAACAGGGGAACACCGGGGAGCTGTTTTTT. Encoded protein: CASSQQGNTGELFF.